The 5 T cell receptor beta chains below come from one sample, sequenced in a study of regulatory T cells in long-lasting Graves disease. As to time point: persistent/refractory GD, antithyroid drugs over 5 years with positive TRAb. Making the TCR library involved RNA that had been extracted from PBMCs. iRepertoire HTBI primers and Arm-PCR of CDR3 regions built TCR beta libraries. TCRdb re-called the multiplex PCR reads with MiXCR, one entry per CDR3 protein. This table holds under 500,000 distinct CDR3 sequences, less than 25% found once. Sample: peripheral blood mononuclear cells (PBMCs), taken when the disease was refractory, from a patient treated with antithyroid drugs. The receptors come from a female donor with Graves disease.

This clonotype was found a few times. The chain joins TRBV24-1 to TRBJ2-3, with TRBD2 matching over 14 bases. V shed 4 bases, J shed 4 bases, and the junction held 9 bases outside the gene matches. Germline V gives CDR1 KGHDR, CDR2 SFDVKD. The CDR3 runs 18 residues. CDR3 coding DNA: TGTGCCACCAGTGACTACGGACTAGCGGGAGGAGGCCCAGATACGCAGTATTTT. It encodes CATSDYGLAGGGPDTQYF.

Comments on this clonotype: A much larger clone lies a single base off, so this may be a read error. This chain joins TRBV7-9 and TRBJ2-5, with 9 bases aligning to TRBD1. Germline CDR1 reads SEHNR; CDR2 reads FQNEAQ (reference sequence). V lost 4 bases, J lost 7 bases, and 10 bases stayed unmatched. The CDR3 loop spans 15 amino acids. In nucleotides, the CDR3 is TGTGCCAGCAGCTCTGGAAACAGGGGGCGAGGGACCCAGTACTTC. It codes for CASSSGNRGRGTQYF.

The rearrangement links TRBV15 to TRBJ2-7, with 10 bases fitting TRBD1. This CDR3 has 13 residues. J was trimmed by 4 bases and V by 5 bases; bases with no gene match: 2. The germline V gene has CDR1 LNHNV and CDR2 YYDKDF (reference sequence). CDR3 nucleotides: TGTGCCACCAGCGCGGACAGGGGGTACGAGCAGTACTTC. Translated, it gives CATSADRGYEQYF.

This clonotype showed up many times. The chain links TRBV5-1 to TRBJ2-7; TRBD1 or TRBD2 may be the D gene (5 bases each). V shed 3 bases and J shed 5 bases, with 9 bases lying between them. Germline V gene lookup returns CDR1 SGHRS and CDR2 YFSETQ. The CDR3 spans 12 residues. The CDR3 is CASSSGTHEQYF. The CDR3, as DNA: TGCGCCAGCAGCTCCGGGACCCACGAGCAGTACTTC.

This clonotype turned up a few times. The rearrangement uses TRBV9 and TRBJ2-3; 9 bases match TRBD1. The germline V gene encodes CDR1 SGDLS and CDR2 YYNGEE. The CDR3 spans 17 residues. V was clipped by 0 bases and J by 4 bases; unmatched bases: 9. The CDR3 sequence is CASSVDGGDRVADTQYF. The CDR3 DNA sequence: TGTGCCAGCAGCGTAGATGGAGGGGACAGGGTTGCAGATACGCAGTATTTT.